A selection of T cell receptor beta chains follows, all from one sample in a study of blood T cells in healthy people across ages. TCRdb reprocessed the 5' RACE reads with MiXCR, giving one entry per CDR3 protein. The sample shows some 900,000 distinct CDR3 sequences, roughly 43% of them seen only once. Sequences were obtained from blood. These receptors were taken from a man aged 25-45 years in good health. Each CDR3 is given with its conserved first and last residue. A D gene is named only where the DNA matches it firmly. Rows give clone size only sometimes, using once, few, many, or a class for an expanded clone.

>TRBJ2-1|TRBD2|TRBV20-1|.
CSAPRVAGVSYNEQFF
TGCAGTGCCCCCAGGGTAGCGGGAGTCTCCTACAATGAGCAGTTCTTC
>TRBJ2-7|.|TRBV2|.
CASSPLRTAYEQYF
TGTGCCAGCAGCCCACTTCGGACAGCCTACGAGCAGTACTTC
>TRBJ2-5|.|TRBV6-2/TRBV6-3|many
CASSSSTVQETQYF
TGTGCCAGCAGTTCTTCCACAGTCCAAGAGACCCAGTACTTC
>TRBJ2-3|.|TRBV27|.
CASSFALGTDTQYF
TGTGCCAGCAGTTTTGCCCTAGGTACAGATACGCAGTATTTT
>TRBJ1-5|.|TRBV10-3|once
CAISEAAGAPQPQHF
TGTGCCATCAGTGAGGCGGCAGGTGCCCCTCAGCCCCAGCATTTT
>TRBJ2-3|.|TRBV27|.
CASSSSPGPSTDTQYF
TGTGCCAGCAGTTCCTCCCCCGGTCCAAGCACAGATACGCAGTATTTT
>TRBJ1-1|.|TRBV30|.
CAWRTFGTLKGEAFF
TGTGCCTGGAGGACGTTTGGGACGCTGAAAGGTGAAGCTTTCTTT
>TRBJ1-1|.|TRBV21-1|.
CASSKFREGINTEAFF
TGTGCCAGCAGCAAATTCAGGGAGGGGATAAACACTGAAGCTTTCTTT
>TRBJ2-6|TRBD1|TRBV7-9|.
CASSIRQGVTGANVLTF
TGTGCCAGCAGCATAAGACAGGGTGTCACTGGGGCCAACGTCCTGACTTTC
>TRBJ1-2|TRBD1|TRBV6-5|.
CASTDRVDGYTF
TGTGCCAGCACTGACAGGGTGGACGGCTACACCTTC
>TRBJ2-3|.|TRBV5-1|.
CASSLHSASANTDTQYF
TGCGCCAGCAGCTTGCATTCGGCTAGCGCCAACACAGATACGCAGTATTTT
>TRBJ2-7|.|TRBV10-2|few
CASSEPKTTYEQYF
TGCGCCAGCAGTGAGCCAAAAACTACCTACGAGCAGTACTTC
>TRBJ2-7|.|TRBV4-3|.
CASSQDRSQVTYEQYF
TGCGCCAGCAGCCAAGATCGGTCTCAAGTAACCTACGAGCAGTACTTC
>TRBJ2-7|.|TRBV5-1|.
CASSPGLVTGLSYEQYF
TGCGCCAGCAGTCCCGGTTTAGTAACGGGGTTGTCCTACGAGCAGTACTTC
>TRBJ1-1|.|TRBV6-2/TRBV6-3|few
CASEGGVNTEAFF
TGTGCCAGCGAGGGGGGAGTGAACACTGAAGCTTTCTTT
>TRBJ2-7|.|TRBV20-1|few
CSAREPARSYEQYF
TGCAGTGCTAGAGAACCTGCCCGCTCCTACGAGCAGTACTTC